This T cell receptor (beta chain) was recorded in a study of cytomegalovirus exposure and HLA in healthy donors. PCR amplification relied on 60 Vbeta primers (plus 13 Jbeta primers). TCRdb's table, derived via immunoSEQ multiplex PCR, lists solely in-frame clones and lacks some. This table has fewer than 250,000 clones, more than 65% appearing once. This clone was recorded a few times. This CDR3 has 13 amino acids. Germline values: CDR1 SGHTA, CDR2 FQGNSA. V was clipped by 6 bases and J by 10 bases; unmatched bases: 5. The sequenced sample consisted of PBMCs. The chain uses TRBV7-2 and TRBJ2-1; 11 positions agree with TRBD2. The TCR comes from a woman in her 30s in good health and CMV-seropositive. As DNA, the CDR3 is TGTGCCAGCAGGCAGCTAGCGGGAGGAGAGCAGTTCTTC. Translated, it gives CASRQLAGGEQFF.